One sample yielded the 15 T cell receptor beta chains listed below, sequenced in a study of Tregs in tolerant kidney transplant recipients. Produced via immunoSEQ multiplex PCR; TCRdb's table is partial and in-frame only. The data contain roughly 64,000 clones, 87% of them singletons. The nonmyeloablative bone marrow transplants came from related graft donors, with transient mixed chimerism. The sample here was CD4+ T cells from blood (PBMCs), taken 6 months after the transplant. These receptors came from a human patient who received a combined kidney and bone marrow transplant. Part of the T cells may come from the graft donor.

The chain has TRBV7-2 and TRBJ2-3, with 8 positions matching TRBD2. Trimming removed 1 base from V and 0 bases from J; junction bases left unmatched: 6. Germline lookup yields CDR1 SGHTA and CDR2 FQGNSA. This CDR3 has 17 residues. The CDR3 DNA is TGTGCCAGCAGCTTAGTGGCTAGCGGGCCTAGCACAGATACGCAGTATTTT. Translating it yields CASSLVASGPSTDTQYF.

The chain couples TRBV7-2 to TRBJ2-7, with D maybe TRBD2 (6 bases). The CDR3 is 15 residues long. Per germline, CDR1 SGHTA and CDR2 FQGNSA. The V gene lost 4 bases and the J gene lost 0 bases, with 13 bases spanning the gap. This CDR3 reads CASSSQPGVSYEQYF. In DNA form, the CDR3 reads TGTGCCAGCAGCTCCCAACCGGGGGTCTCCTACGAGCAGTACTTC.

This chain connects TRBV5-4 to TRBJ2-7; TRBD2 might be the D (5 bases). Trimming left V 3 bases short and J 7 bases short, with 23 bases between. The CDR3 totals 16 residues. CDR1 and CDR2 from the germline V gene are SGHNT and YYREEE (reference sequence). The CDR3 nucleotides read TGTGCCAGCAGCTACCCCTCTAAGCGGTCCCTCGGGGAGCAGTACTTC. Translation gives CASSYPSKRSLGEQYF.

The chain carries TRBV19 and TRBJ1-2; no firm D call. V shed 6 bases and J shed 7 bases, with 12 bases lying between them. The CDR3 extends over 12 amino acids. Germline loops: CDR1 LNHDA, CDR2 SQIVND (reference sequence). The CDR3 bases are TGTGCCAGTAGCCGACTCGATTCTGGCTACACCTTC. It yields the protein CASSRLDSGYTF. The full variable domain, completed using reference TRBV19 and TRBJ1-2, is DGGITQSPKYLFRKEGQNVTLSCEQNLNHDAMYWYRQDPGQGLRLIYYSQIVNDFQKGDIAEGYSVSREKKESFPLTVTSAQKNPTAFYLCASSRLDSGYTFGSGTRLTVV.

The CDR3 here is CAIRPGGNFDQPQHF. CDR3 coding DNA: TGTGCCATCAGACCAGGGGGGAACTTCGATCAGCCCCAGCATTTT. The genes are TRBV10-3 and TRBJ1-5, with TRBD1 matching over 7 bases. Per germline, CDR1 ENHRY and CDR2 SYGVKD. Trimming cost V 6 bases and J 5 bases; bases outside gene matches: 10. The CDR3 contains 15 residues.

The chain uses TRBV23-1 and TRBJ1-1, with 7 bases lining up with TRBD1. TRBV23-1 has ORF status, its function being uncertain. V dropped 3 bases and J dropped 1; count of bases not matched to a gene: 14. The CDR3 is 18 residues long. The CDR3 here is CASSHLPAKGDRNTEAFF. CDR3 bases: TGCGCCAGCAGTCATCTGCCGGCGAAGGGGGACAGGAACACTGAAGCTTTCTTT.

The J gene is TRBJ2-1, the V gene TRBV7-3, with a possible D match to TRBD1 (5 bases). The CDR3 consists of 15 residues. V lost 0 bases and J lost 1, with 7 bases in between. The germline gives CDR1 SGHTA, CDR2 FQGTGA. The CDR3 loop reads CASSLTDSSYNEQFF. CDR3 in DNA: TGTGCCAGCAGCTTAACTGACAGTTCCTACAATGAGCAGTTCTTC.

V is TRBV7-2 and J is TRBJ1-2; a weak D match, TRBD1 (5 bases). The length of the CDR3 is 14 residues. Trimming pared 3 bases from V and 0 bases from J, leaving 8 bases between. From germline, CDR1 is SGHTA and CDR2 FQGNSA. CDR3 bases: TGTGCCAGCAGCTTGGCAGGGCCTAACTATGGCTACACCTTC. Protein product: CASSLAGPNYGYTF. Combining the CDR3 with reference TRBV7-2 and TRBJ1-2 gives the whole variable domain GAGVSQSPSNKVTEKGKDVELRCDPISGHTALYWYRQSLGQGLEFLIYFQGNSAPDKSGLPSDRFSAERTGGSVSTLTIQRTQQEDSAVYLCASSLAGPNYGYTFGSGTRLTVV.

This chain joins TRBV29-1 and TRBJ1-5, with D possibly being TRBD1 (5 bases). This CDR3 contains 13 residues. Germline V gene sequence: CDR1 SQVTM, CDR2 ANQGSEA. Trimming pared 4 bases from V and 5 bases from J, leaving 12 bases between. The CDR3: CSVADRFDQPQHF. In DNA, the CDR3 is TGCAGCGTTGCCGACAGATTCGATCAGCCCCAGCATTTT.

The chain links TRBV5-5 to TRBJ2-2, with D hard to call. The CDR3 length is 11 residues. V was pared by 7 bases and J by 8 bases, with 9 bases between. The germline V gene encodes CDR1 SGHKS and CDR2 YYEKEE (reference sequence). CDR3 sequence: CASEVAGELFF. CDR3 DNA sequence: TGTGCCAGCGAAGTCGCGGGGGAGCTGTTTTTT.

The chain joins TRBV5-1 to TRBJ2-5, with TRBD2 matching over 13 bases. V gave up 4 bases and J gave up 2 bases; unmatched junction bases: 2. The germline V gene encodes CDR1 SGHRS and CDR2 YFSETQ. This CDR3 comprises 15 residues. Here the CDR3 DNA reads TGCGCCAGCAGCGCGGGACTAGCGGGGCAAGAGACCCAGTACTTC. This gives the protein CASSAGLAGQETQYF.

The chain carries TRBV7-2 and TRBJ2-3, with D maybe TRBD2 (6 bases). Looked up from germline, CDR1 is SGHTA and CDR2 is FQGNSA. The CDR3 spans 14 residues. The V end was cut by 1 base, the J end by 3 bases, with 8 bases between. The CDR3 DNA sequence: TGTGCCAGCAGCTTAGGAGGGAGGACAGATACGCAGTATTTT. Translated, it gives CASSLGGRTDTQYF.

The genes are TRBV4-2 and TRBJ2-7; D gene unclear. Germline CDR1 and CDR2: LGHNA and YNFKEQ. The CDR3 contains 13 residues. V lost 4 bases, J lost 6 bases, and 13 bases lay in between. This chain's CDR3 is CASSPLEAAEQYF. The CDR3 bases are TGTGCCAGCAGCCCCCTCGAAGCCGCCGAGCAGTACTTC.

The chain uses TRBV7-2 and TRBJ2-1; a weak D match, TRBD2 (6 bases). Trimming took 0 bases from V and 4 from J, leaving 13 bases between them. CDR3 length: 16 residues. Germline V CDR1 and CDR2: SGHTA, FQGNSA. For the CDR3, the DNA is TGTGCCAGCAGCTTAGCAAGCGGGCTAGTGTACAATGAGCAGTTCTTC. Translation: CASSLASGLVYNEQFF.

The chain links TRBV18 to TRBJ1-3; 7 bases line up with TRBD1. V lost 3 bases and J lost 4; bases outside the gene matches: 3. Germline V CDR1 and CDR2: KGHSH, LQKENI. This CDR3 contains 14 residues. CDR3 DNA: TGTGCCAGCTCACCGGAGGGACAGGGAAACACCATATATTTT. This gives the protein CASSPEGQGNTIYF.